The next 20 T cell receptor beta chains were all read from a single sample in a study of blood T cell repertoires in COVID-19. Assay used: immunoSEQ multiplex PCR; TCRdb lists only in-frame clones, some missing. The sample yields 55,000 to 70,000 clones, about 90% seen once. Sequencing was performed on peripheral blood. All receptors derive from a man in his sixties with acute or convalescent COVID-19.

The chain has TRBV10-2 and TRBJ1-1, with D possibly matching TRBD1 (5 bases). V gave up 2 bases and J gave up 4 bases, with 8 bases separating them. The CDR3 extends over 13 amino acids. Germline values: CDR1 WSHSY, CDR2 SAAADI. The CDR3 nucleotides are TGCGCCAGCAGTGAGCAGGGCGGCACTGAAGCTTTCTTT. It translates to CASSEQGGTEAFF.

J is TRBJ1-2 and V is TRBV12-1; TRBD1, as called in the table, went unchecked against the DNA. TRBV12-1 is a pseudogene. The CDR3 loop spans 16 amino acids. The CDR3, as DNA: TGTGCCAGCAGTTCAGGGGACAGGGGGCGCAGCTATGGCTACACCTTC. Translated, it gives CASSSGDRGRSYGYTF.

CDR3 residues: CASTLLPSGNTEAFF. Written as DNA, the CDR3 is TGTGCCAGCACCCTCCTCCCGTCAGGGAACACTGAAGCTTTCTTT. V gene TRBV7-2 combines with J gene TRBJ1-1; D call uncertain. Germline V CDR1 and CDR2: SGHTA, FQGNSA. With 7 bases removed from V and 1 base from J, the gap between germline ends came to 16 bases. This CDR3 has 15 residues.

The chain combines TRBV29-1 with TRBJ2-7, with unresolved D. The CDR3 runs 13 residues. The V end lost 7 bases, the J end lost 4 bases, and 17 bases lay between the germline ends. The germline V gene has CDR1 SQVTM and CDR2 ANQGSEA. In nucleotides, the CDR3 is TGCAGCGCAACAGTTCCCGACAAATACGAGCAGTACTTC. Amino acids: CSATVPDKYEQYF.

This chain uses TRBV30 with TRBJ1-6; D might be TRBD1 (6 bases). The germline V and J ends were trimmed by 2 bases and 10 bases, with 9 bases remaining between them. The CDR3 spans 12 residues. Germline V CDR1 and CDR2: GTSNPN, SVGIG (reference sequence). CDR3 nucleotides: TGTGCCTGGAGTCCACAGGGCTCACCCCTCCACTTT. Protein sequence: CAWSPQGSPLHF.

This chain connects TRBV3-1 (or the pseudogene TRBV3-2) to TRBJ2-3, with TRBD2 matching 9 bases. Germline CDR1 LGHDT, CDR2 YNNKEL (reference sequence). CDR3 length: 17 amino acids. Trimming at V came to 1 base and at J to 6 bases, leaving 11 bases not matched to a gene. The CDR3 reads CASSQVIGAGGRDTQYF. The CDR3 coding sequence is TGTGCCAGCAGCCAAGTGATAGGAGCGGGGGGAAGGGATACGCAGTATTTT.

The table lists this clone with a count of one. This chain connects TRBV18 to TRBJ1-1; D not certain. Germline V gene data show CDR1 as KGHSH and CDR2 as LQKENI. V was shortened by 1 base and J by 8 bases, with 11 bases between the two germline ends. The CDR3 consists of 13 residues. CDR3 sequence (DNA): TGTGCCAGCTCACCACAGACGGAAGCGGAAGCTTTCTTT. It codes for CASSPQTEAEAFF.

This clone has a single count. The chain carries TRBV7-2 and TRBJ1-2, with 7 bases aligning to TRBD1. The CDR3 runs to 14 residues. CDR1 is SGHTA, CDR2 FQGNSA, per germline. The V segment lost 5 bases and the J segment 5 bases; nucleotides outside the gene matches: 8. CDR3 region: CASSPQRGLYGYTF. CDR3 DNA sequence: TGTGCCAGCAGCCCGCAGAGGGGGCTGTATGGCTACACCTTC.

The gene calls are TRBV28 and TRBJ2-7; 10 bases match TRBD1. J was trimmed by 2 bases and V by 7 bases; bases with no gene match: 17. This CDR3 has 18 amino acids. Germline-derived CDR1 and CDR2 are MDHEN and SYDVKM. The CDR3 DNA reads TGTGCCAGCACCTCCATTAGGGGATTTGGGACAGGGGCCTACGAGCAGTACTTC. It yields the protein CASTSIRGFGTGAYEQYF. Based on the CDR3 plus reference TRBV28 and TRBJ2-7, the full variable domain is DVKVTQSSRYLVKRTGEKVFLECVQDMDHENMFWYRQDPGLGLRLIYFSYDVKMKEKGDIPEGYSVSREKKERFSLILESASTNQTSMYLCASTSIRGFGTGAYEQYFGPGTRLTVT.

V gene TRBV4-3 combines with J gene TRBJ2-5, with D possibly being TRBD1 (5 bases). The germline V gene has CDR1 LGHNA and CDR2 YSLEER. The V gene lost 1 base and the J gene lost 5 bases, with 17 bases spanning the gap. CDR3 size: 16 residues. The CDR3 DNA follows: TGCGCCAGCAGCCAAGTGGACACGGTTCGGTGGGAGACCCAGTACTTC. It yields the protein CASSQVDTVRWETQYF.

DNA of the CDR3: TGTGCCAGCAGCTCCAAACCCGGGAATTCACCCCTCCACTTT. Amino acids: CASSSKPGNSPLHF. V and J are TRBV7-2 and TRBJ1-6; D not resolved. The CDR3 sequence is 14 residues long. In germline, CDR1 is SGHTA, CDR2 FQGNSA. V shed 4 bases and J shed 7 bases, with 11 bases lying between them.

The chain combines TRBV6-2 or TRBV6-3 with TRBJ2-1; weak D call: TRBD2 (5 bases). The CDR3 extends over 14 amino acids. Germline loops: CDR1 MNHEY, CDR2 SVGEGT. Trimming removed 0 bases from V and 8 bases from J, with 11 bases in between. CDR3 residues: CASSYSAAGDEQFF. CDR3 nucleotide sequence: TGTGCCAGCAGTTACTCTGCGGCCGGGGATGAGCAGTTCTTC.

The chain links TRBV14 to TRBJ1-3, with a weak D call TRBD1 (5 bases). CDR3 length equals 14 residues. V shed 3 bases and J shed 4 bases, with 10 bases lying between them. CDR1 and CDR2 (germline): SGHDN, FVKESK. The CDR3 sequence: CASSQRTTGNTIYF. DNA for the CDR3: TGTGCCAGCAGCCAGCGGACAACCGGAAACACCATATATTTT.

This CDR3 is CASSYWTGSTDTQYF. The CDR3 DNA follows: TGTGCCAGCAGTTACTGGACAGGAAGCACAGATACGCAGTATTTT. The chain combines TRBV5-8 with TRBJ2-3; 7 bases align to TRBD1. From germline, CDR1 is SGHTS and CDR2 YDEGEE. CDR3 length equals 15 residues. V lost 5 bases to trimming and J lost 0 bases; unmatched junction nucleotides: 6.

This sequence joins TRBV9 and TRBJ1-4; the D gene is possibly TRBD1 (5 bases). The germline V and J ends were trimmed by 0 bases and 11 bases, with 14 bases remaining between them. The CDR3 is made up of 14 amino acids. Germline CDR1 is SGDLS and CDR2 is YYNGEE. As DNA, the CDR3 is TGTGCCAGCAGCGTAGATGCAGGGATGGACAAACTGTTTTTT. Translating it yields CASSVDAGMDKLFF. Full variable domain (remainder filled in from reference TRBV9 and TRBJ1-4): DSGVTQTPKHLITATGQRVTLRCSPRSGDLSVYWYQQSLDQGLQFLIQYYNGEERAKGNILERFSAQQFPDLHSELNLSSLELGDSALYFCASSVDAGMDKLFFGSGTQLSVL.

The genes are TRBV30 and TRBJ1-2, with TRBD1 matching 8 bases. Germline trimming cut 5 bases from V and 5 bases from J; bases unmatched to any gene: 7. CDR1 is GTSNPN and CDR2 is SVGIG in the germline V gene (reference sequence). The CDR3 consists of 13 residues. The CDR3 is CAWGRDRPYGYTF. The CDR3 nucleotides are TGTGCCTGGGGCAGGGACAGGCCGTATGGCTACACCTTC. Full variable domain (rest looked up from reference TRBV30 and TRBJ1-2): SQTIHQWPATLVQPVGSPLSLECTVEGTSNPNLYWYRQAAGRGLQLLFYSVGIGQISSEVPQNLSASRPQDRQFILSSKKLLLSDSGFYLCAWGRDRPYGYTFGSGTRLTVV.

This clone was recorded only once. The chain joins TRBV27 to TRBJ1-2; D not resolved. From germline, CDR1 is MNHEY and CDR2 SMNVEV (reference sequence). V gave up 10 bases and J gave up 2 bases, with 20 bases separating them. The CDR3 covers 15 residues. The CDR3 coding sequence is TGTGCCACTATGTATTACAAGGTCGGGAACTATGGCTACACCTTC. Its translation: CATMYYKVGNYGYTF.

The V gene is TRBV11-2, the J gene TRBJ2-3; D is undetermined. Germline assignment: CDR1 SGHAT and CDR2 FQNNGV. The CDR3 covers 15 residues. Trimming stripped 0 bases from V and 5 bases from J, with 12 bases between. CDR3 sequence (DNA): TGTGCCAGCAGCTTAGAGCTTGACTGGGTAGATACGCAGTATTTT. Its protein product is CASSLELDWVDTQYF.

The genes are TRBV7-6 and TRBJ2-3; possible D gene TRBD1, 5 bases. V dropped 2 bases and J dropped 2 bases, with 17 bases sitting between them. CDR1 is SGHVS and CDR2 is FNYEAQ in the germline V gene. The CDR3 runs to 17 residues. The CDR3 nucleotides read TGTGCCAGCAGCTTAAGTTGGGGCTCCCGTGCCACAGATACGCAGTATTTT. It codes for CASSLSWGSRATDTQYF. The full variable domain, with the rest looked up from reference TRBV7-6 and TRBJ2-3, is GAGVSQSPRYKVTKRGQDVALRCDPISGHVSLYWYRQALGQGPEFLTYFNYEAQQDKSGLPNDRFSAERPEGSISTLTIQRTEQRDSAMYRCASSLSWGSRATDTQYFGPGTRLTVL.

The chain links TRBV29-1 to TRBJ1-1; D not resolved. Trimming cost V 2 bases and J 2 bases, with 9 bases left between them. Germline CDR1 reads SQVTM; CDR2 reads ANQGSEA. The CDR3 loop spans 13 amino acids. The CDR3 here is CSVEHSPNTEAFF. The CDR3 coding sequence is TGCAGCGTTGAACACAGCCCTAACACTGAAGCTTTCTTT.